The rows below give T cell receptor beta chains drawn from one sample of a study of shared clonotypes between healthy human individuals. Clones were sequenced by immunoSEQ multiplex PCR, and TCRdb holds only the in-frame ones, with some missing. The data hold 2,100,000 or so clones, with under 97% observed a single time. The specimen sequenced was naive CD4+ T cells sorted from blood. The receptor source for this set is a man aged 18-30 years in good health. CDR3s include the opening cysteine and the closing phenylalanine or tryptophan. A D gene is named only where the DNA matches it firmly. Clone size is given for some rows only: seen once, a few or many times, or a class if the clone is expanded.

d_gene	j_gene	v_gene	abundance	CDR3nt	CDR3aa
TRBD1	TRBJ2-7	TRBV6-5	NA	TGTGCCAGCAGTTACCGGGAACAGGGGTTCGAGCAGTACTTC	CASSYREQGFEQYF
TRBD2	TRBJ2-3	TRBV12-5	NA	TGTGCTAGTGGTTTCACGGGAGGGCGGGATACGCAGTATTTT	CASGFTGGRDTQYF
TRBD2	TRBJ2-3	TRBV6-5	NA	TGTGCCAGCAGTTACCGACTAGCGGGGGATTCAGATACGCAGTATTTT	CASSYRLAGDSDTQYF
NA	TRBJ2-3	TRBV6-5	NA	TGTGCCAGCAGTTTCGGGTTGGGCACAGATACGCAGTATTTT	CASSFGLGTDTQYF
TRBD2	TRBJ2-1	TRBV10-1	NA	TGCGCCAGCAGTGAGTCGAGCGGGGGTCCCCTCTACAATGAGCAGTTCTTC	CASSESSGGPLYNEQFF
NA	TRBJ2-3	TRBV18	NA	TGTGCCAGCTCCCCCAGGCAGGGCGATAGCACAGATACGCAGTATTTT	CASSPRQGDSTDTQYF
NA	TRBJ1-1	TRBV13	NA	TGTGCCAGCAGCAGGCGGACAGCGAACACTGAAGCTTTCTTT	CASSRRTANTEAFF
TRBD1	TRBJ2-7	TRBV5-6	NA	TGTGCCAGCAGCTTGGCCTGGGACAGGGCCTACGAGCAGTACTTC	CASSLAWDRAYEQYF
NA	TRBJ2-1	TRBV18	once	TGTGCCAGCTCCCCCAGGGGGGGAGACAATGAGCAGTTCTTC	CASSPRGGDNEQFF
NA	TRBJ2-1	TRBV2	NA	TGTGCCAGCAGTCGGGTGGGGGTTAGTAATGAGCAGTTCTTC	CASSRVGVSNEQFF
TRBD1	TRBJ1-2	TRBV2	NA	TGTGCCAGCAGCCGGGACAGGTTTACTCCAGATGGCTACACCTTC	CASSRDRFTPDGYTF
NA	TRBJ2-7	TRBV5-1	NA	TGCGCCAGCAGCCCGAGGGGAGTCTCAACCTACGAGCAGTACTTC	CASSPRGVSTYEQYF
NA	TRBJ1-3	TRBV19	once	TGTGCCAGTAGTATAGTTGGAAGCTCTGGAAACACCATATATTTT	CASSIVGSSGNTIYF
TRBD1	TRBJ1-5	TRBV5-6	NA	TGTGCCAGCAGCCGGGACAGGGATCAGCCCCAGCATTTT	CASSRDRDQPQHF
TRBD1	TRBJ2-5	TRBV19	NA	TGTGCCAGTAGTATACACGTGAGGACAGGGGTGGAGACCCAGTACTTC	CASSIHVRTGVETQYF
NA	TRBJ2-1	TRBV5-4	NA	TGTGCCAGCAGCTTGTTTGGGGCCTACAATGAGCAGTTCTTC	CASSLFGAYNEQFF
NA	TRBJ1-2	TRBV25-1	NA	TGTGCCAGCAGGAAAGATGCGAACTATGGCTACACCTTC	CASRKDANYGYTF
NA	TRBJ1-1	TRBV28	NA	TGTGCCAGCAGTCCCCCGGGAAGGAACACTGAAGCTTTCTTT	CASSPPGRNTEAFF
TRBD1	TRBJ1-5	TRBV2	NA	TGTGCCAGCAGTGGACAGGGAGCTCAGCCCCAGCATTTT	CASSGQGAQPQHF
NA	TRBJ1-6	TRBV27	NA	TGTGCCAGTTTAAATTCACCCCTCCACTTT	CASLNSPLHF
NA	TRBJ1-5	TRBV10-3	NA	TGTGCCATCTCCCCGACAGCGATAAATCAGCCCCAGCATTTT	CAISPTAINQPQHF
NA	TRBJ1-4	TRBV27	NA	TGTGCCAGCAGTTTACGGGGTTTTGGAGAAAAACTGTTTTTT	CASSLRGFGEKLFF
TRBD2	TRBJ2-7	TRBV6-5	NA	TGTGCCAGCAGACGGGGGATGGCGGGAGGCATTCGGCAGTACTTC	CASRRGMAGGIRQYF
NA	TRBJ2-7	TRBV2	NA	TGTGCCAGCAGTGAAGCGCTTTCGCCCTACCTCCACGAGCAGTACTTC	CASSEALSPYLHEQYF
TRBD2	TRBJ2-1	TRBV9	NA	TGTGCCAGCAGCGTCCTTGCGGGAGGAATCGGTGAGCAGTTCTTC	CASSVLAGGIGEQFF
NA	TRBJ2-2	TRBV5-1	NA	TGCGCCAGCAGCTTGACCGGATCAGTTACGGCGAACACCGGGGAGCTGTTTTTT	CASSLTGSVTANTGELFF
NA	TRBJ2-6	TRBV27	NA	TGTGCCAGCAGAACCCGACGGGGTCCCGGGGCCAACGTCCTGACTTTC	CASRTRRGPGANVLTF
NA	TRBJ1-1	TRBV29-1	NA	TGCAGCGCCGCAGTCGGGACTGAAGCTTTCTTT	CSAAVGTEAFF
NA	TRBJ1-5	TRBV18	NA	TGTGCCAGCTCACCACCTGCCAGGGTCGGTCAGCCCCAGCATTTT	CASSPPARVGQPQHF
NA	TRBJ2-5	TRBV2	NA	TGTGCCAGCAGTGAAAGGCTAGCAGGACATCTGGGATCGGAGACCCAGTACTTC	CASSERLAGHLGSETQYF
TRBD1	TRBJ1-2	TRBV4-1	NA	TGCGCCAGCAGCCAAGAAACAGGGGGCGTTACCAGCCTCTATGGCTACACCTTC	CASSQETGGVTSLYGYTF
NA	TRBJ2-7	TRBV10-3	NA	TGTGCCATCAGCTCCGATCCGGCGGGCGGGTACGAGCAGTACTTC	CAISSDPAGGYEQYF
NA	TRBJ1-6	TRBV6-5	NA	TGTGCCAGCAGACCCGACTTCGGTGTTAATTCACCCCTCCACTTT	CASRPDFGVNSPLHF
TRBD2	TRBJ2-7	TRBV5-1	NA	TGCGCCAGCAGCTTGAGCGGGGGCGGCCCATCCGAGCAGTACTTC	CASSLSGGGPSEQYF
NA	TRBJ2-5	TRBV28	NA	TGTGCCAGCAGCTATACCCGGATAGGAGGGGCGGAGACCCAGTACTTC	CASSYTRIGGAETQYF
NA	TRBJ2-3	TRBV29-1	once	TGCAGCGTTGGGGCCAGTCCTTACATAGATACGCAGTATTTT	CSVGASPYIDTQYF
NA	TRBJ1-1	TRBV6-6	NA	TGTGCCAGCAGTCGGCAGCAAAATCCGAACACTGAAGCTTTCTTT	CASSRQQNPNTEAFF
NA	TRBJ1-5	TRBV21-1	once	TGTGCCAGCAGCAAAGGAATACAGGGAAATCAGCCCCAGCATTTT	CASSKGIQGNQPQHF
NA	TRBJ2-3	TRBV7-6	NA	TGTGCCAGCAGCCGGGACCCGGGTGCGGCAGATACGCAGTATTTT	CASSRDPGAADTQYF
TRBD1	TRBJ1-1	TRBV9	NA	TGTGCCAGCAGCGTAGGCCAGGGGGTGACCACTGAAGCTTTCTTT	CASSVGQGVTTEAFF
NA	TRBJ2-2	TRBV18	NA	TGTGCCAGCTCACCGAGGACACCGAACACCGGGGAGCTGTTTTTT	CASSPRTPNTGELFF
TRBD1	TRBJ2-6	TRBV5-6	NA	TGTGCCAGCAGCTTCGGGACAGGAACCTCTGGGGCCAACGTCCTGACTTTC	CASSFGTGTSGANVLTF
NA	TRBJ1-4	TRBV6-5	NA	TGTGCCAGCAGTTACTCTCGGGTCATTACTAATGAAAAACTGTTTTTT	CASSYSRVITNEKLFF
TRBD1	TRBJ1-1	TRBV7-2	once	TGTGCCAGCAGCTTCCCCCAGGACAGGGGGCGAAGCGCTGAAGCTTTCTTT	CASSFPQDRGRSAEAFF
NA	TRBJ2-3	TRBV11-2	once	TGTGCCAGCAGCTTTTGGACAGGCACAGATACGCAGTATTTT	CASSFWTGTDTQYF
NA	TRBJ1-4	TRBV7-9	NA	TGTGCCAGCAGCACAAAGGGTAGGGAGGGCGAAAAACTGTTTTTT	CASSTKGREGEKLFF
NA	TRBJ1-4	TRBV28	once	TGTGCCAGCAGCCCAGACGAGCGAACAAAACTGTTTTTT	CASSPDERTKLFF
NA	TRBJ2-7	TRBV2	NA	TGTGCCAGCAAGGCTTACGGGCCAAGCTCCTACGAGCAGTACTTC	CASKAYGPSSYEQYF
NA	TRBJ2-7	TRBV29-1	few	TGCAGCGCTGGCTTAGCGGGACAGGCCTCACTGTACTTC	CSAGLAGQASLYF
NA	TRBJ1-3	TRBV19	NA	TGTGCCAGTAGTATACGGGGGTCGTTGGAAAACACCATATATTTT	CASSIRGSLENTIYF
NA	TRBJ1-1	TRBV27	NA	TGTGCCAGCAGTTTCCAGGGGAACACTGAAGCTTTCTTT	CASSFQGNTEAFF
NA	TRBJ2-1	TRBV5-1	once	TGCGCCAGCAGCTTGCCATCAGGGATTATGCACTTCTTC	CASSLPSGIMHFF
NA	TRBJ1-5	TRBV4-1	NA	TGCGCCAGCAGCCAAGTGATGTTAACAGATAGCAATCAGCCCCAGCATTTT	CASSQVMLTDSNQPQHF
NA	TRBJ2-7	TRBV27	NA	TGTGCCAGCACTATTGCGGGTGGCGAGCAGTACTTC	CASTIAGGEQYF
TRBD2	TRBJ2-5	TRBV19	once	TGTGCCAGTAGTCACCGACTAGCGGGGGGCATTCGAGGGGAGACCCAGTACTTC	CASSHRLAGGIRGETQYF
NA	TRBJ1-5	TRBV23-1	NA	TGCGCCAGCAGTCAGCGGGGTCAGCCCCAGCATTTT	CASSQRGQPQHF
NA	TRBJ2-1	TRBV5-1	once	TGCGCCAGCAGCCCGGAGGGGGGGCCATACAATGAGCAGTTCTTC	CASSPEGGPYNEQFF